The present TCR beta chain was sequenced within a study of blood T cell repertoires in COVID-19. Study summary: Nucleic acid was either cDNA or gDNA, and it came from T cells, B-cell-depleted T cells, or PBMCs.

As processed by the authors: Using reference gene primer amplification, nucleated cell counts were estimated. Profiled with immunoSEQ multiplex PCR; TCRdb holds only in-frame clones, not every one. V, J and clone size are taken as reported in that table, and D and trimming were inferred from the DNA itself. The table has 25,000 to 35,000 clones, approximately 90% seen once; the top ten hold 15% to 20%. Germline values: CDR1 SGHTS, CDR2 YDEGEE. The CDR3 is 15 residues long. V trimming: 2 bases; J trimming: 5 bases; junction bases outside the gene matches: 5. The receptor was isolated from a man older than 75 with acute or convalescent COVID-19. This chain uses TRBV5-8 with TRBJ1-4; TRBD1 matches 8 bases. The sequencing input was peripheral blood. The chain's CDR3 is CASSFFGQGNEKLFF. Here the CDR3 DNA reads TGTGCCAGCAGCTTTTTCGGACAGGGCAATGAAAAACTGTTTTTT. Drawing the rest from reference TRBV5-8 and TRBJ1-4, the complete variable domain is EAGVTQSPTHLIKTRGQQATLRCSPISGHTSVYWYQQALGLGLQFLLWYDEGEERNRGNFPPRFSGRQFPNYSSELNVNALELEDSALYLCASSFFGQGNEKLFFGSGTQLSVL.